This T cell receptor beta chain was sequenced during a study of beta chain features in type 1 diabetes listed by TCRdb under 2018. Background for the entire study: No differences in mean age, gender distribution, total cell number or subset yield were found between patients and healthy donors. In the study, recently diagnosed type 1 diabetes patients and matched healthy donors were compared on the TCRB repertoires of their sorted circulating CD4+ T cell subsets. A total of around 110,000,000 sorted cells were examined across all samples, and a strong correlation was observed between cell number per subset and RNA yield. Naive and central memory subsets were obtained from all 30 or so donors, but regulatory and stem cell-like memory subsets were isolated from only 8 patients and 8 healthy donors. The paper as a whole reports these results and caveats: Type 1 diabetes patients showed a moderate but significant shortening of TCRB CDR3 length in all four CD4+ subsets. Naive, central memory and regulatory TCRB repertoires appeared more similar among patients than among healthy donors. Because small numbers of individuals were included in the HLA sub-analyses, any influence of HLA type on TCRB rearrangement was left unresolved. PCR might favor shorter templates, but patient and control samples were amplified and corrected together, so any skew would affect both groups equally. Sequencing cDNA rather than genomic DNA could over-represent highly expressing activated cells, although activation and CD3 levels did not differ between groups. Fewer insertions and more nucleotide deletions at VDJ recombination sites were observed in patients with type 1 diabetes, implying thymic rearrangement abnormalities.

Spanning cysteine to phenylalanine, the CDR3 consists of 11 amino acids. The retained sequence is limited to the CDR3, 33 bases, with the frame set at the first base. Taken from the germline V gene (reference sequence), the CDR1 and CDR2 loops are DFQATT and SNEGSKA. All of the isolated RNA was reverse transcribed with the High Capacity cDNA Reverse Transcription Kit, so expressed TCRB transcripts were sequenced. Deep immunoSEQ sequencing was performed on naive, central memory and regulatory T cell samples, with an average of roughly 3.6 million total reads per sample. Sorted cells were lysed in RLT buffer, and RNA was extracted using DNase-treated RNeasy Micro or Mini kits according to cell number. Each cell subset was processed separately to prevent cross-contamination, with patient and healthy donor samples processed together. The immunoSEQ multiplex PCR was used to amplify TCRB sequences from cDNA, yielding 87-bp fragments that span the CDR3 region. The amplicons were sequenced using the Illumina HiSeq platform. In the authors' own workflow: PCR bias was computationally corrected using synthetic template baselines, reads within Hamming distance 2 were collapsed, and singletons that could not be merged were discarded. Reads were aligned to IMGT to assign V, D and J genes, CDR3 length, and insertions or deletions at six rearrangement sites. Within each subset, clonotype counts were normalized to sorted cell number, after which true diversity and Gini coefficients were computed with the tcR R package. Repertoire sharing was quantified using the overlap coefficient calculated on TCRB nucleotide sequences. Out-of-frame TCRB sequences from naive cells were analyzed to stand in for the pre-selection repertoire. In TCRdb, the immuneACCESS table is reduced to in-frame sequences with V and J assigned. These tables do not hold every clone; where another copy was compared, an unresolved V gene accounts for under half, and the others remain unexplained. V, J and clone size are those of that table, while D and trimming were read from the DNA. The sample table holds under 300,000 clones, of which around 20% were seen once. About 0.027% of the sample comes from the top ten.

From each donor, a single peripheral blood sample of about 100 mL on average was drawn into heparinised tubes. Naive, central memory, regulatory and stem cell-like memory CD4+ T cells were sorted on a BD FACSAria II using a panel including CD45RO, CCR7, CD25, CD127, CD95 and CD27. Every sorted population had a purity above 95%. PBMCs were separated immediately by Lymphoprep density gradient centrifugation and were stained directly, without being cultured. Samples were stained and sorted in pairs, with one healthy donor and one patient per experiment, so that batch effects were minimized. In the case of this clone: This clone's antigen is unknown. Base-call qualities are not available, and no considerably larger clone is one nucleotide away.

This sequence uses TRBV20-1 and TRBJ1-1; the D gene identity is not certain. Sequenced sample: naive CD4+ T cells from blood. This specimen's cell subset or site label, interpreted: true naive CD4+ T cells. This receptor was obtained from a woman aged 35 to 49 with type 1 diabetes. Here is the DNA: TGCAGGGGAGGGAATCCCACTGAAGCTTTCTTT. Translated, it gives CRGGNPTEAFF.